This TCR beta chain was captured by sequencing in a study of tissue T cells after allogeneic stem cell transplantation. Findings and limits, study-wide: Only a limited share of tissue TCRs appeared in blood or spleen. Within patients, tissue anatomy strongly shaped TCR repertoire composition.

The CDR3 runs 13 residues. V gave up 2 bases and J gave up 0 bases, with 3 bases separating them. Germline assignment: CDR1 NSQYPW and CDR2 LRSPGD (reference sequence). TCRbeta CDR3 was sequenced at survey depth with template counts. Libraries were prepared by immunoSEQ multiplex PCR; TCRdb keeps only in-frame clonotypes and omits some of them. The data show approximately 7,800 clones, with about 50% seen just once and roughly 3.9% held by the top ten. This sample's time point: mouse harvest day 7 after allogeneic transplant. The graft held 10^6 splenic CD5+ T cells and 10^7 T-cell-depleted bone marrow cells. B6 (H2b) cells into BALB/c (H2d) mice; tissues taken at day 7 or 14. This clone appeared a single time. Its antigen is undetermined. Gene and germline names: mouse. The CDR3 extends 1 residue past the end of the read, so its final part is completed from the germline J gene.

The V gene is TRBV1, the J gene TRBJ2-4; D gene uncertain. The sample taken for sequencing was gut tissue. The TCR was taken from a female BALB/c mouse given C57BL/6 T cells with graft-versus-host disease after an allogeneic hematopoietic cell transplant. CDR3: CTCSASSQNTLYF. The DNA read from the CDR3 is TGCACCTGCAGTGCATCTAGTCAAAACACCTTGTAC. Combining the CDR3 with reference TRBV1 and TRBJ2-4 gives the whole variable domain VTLLEQNPRWRLVPRGQAVNLRCILKNSQYPWMSWYQQDLQKQLQWLFTLRSPGDKEVKSLPGADYLATRVTDTELRLQVANMSQGRTLYCTCSASSQNTLYFGAGTRLSVL.